Described below is a single T cell receptor (beta chain) sequence and its context. This record comes from a study of cytomegalovirus exposure and HLA in healthy donors. Study-level background: Assignment to the Caucasian-associated ancestry cluster applied to around 82% of the approximately 390 genotyped donors.

Per germline, CDR1 MNHNS and CDR2 SASEGT. The CDR3 has 13 amino acids. The V end was cut by 8 bases, the J end by 2 bases, with 13 bases between. The PCR employed 60 Vbeta primers together with 13 Jbeta primers. Profiling relied on immunoSEQ multiplex PCR, and the TCRdb table lists in-frame clones only, not all of them. The repertoire holds about 180,000 clones, with around 80% as singletons. The sequence was obtained from a girl aged 10-17 years in good health and CMV-seropositive. V gene TRBV6-1 combines with J gene TRBJ2-7; a weak D match, TRBD1 (6 bases). Sequenced: PBMCs. The CDR3 protein is CASRGDRTYEQYF. In DNA, the CDR3 is TGTGCCAGCCGGGGAGACAGGACCTACGAGCAGTACTTC.